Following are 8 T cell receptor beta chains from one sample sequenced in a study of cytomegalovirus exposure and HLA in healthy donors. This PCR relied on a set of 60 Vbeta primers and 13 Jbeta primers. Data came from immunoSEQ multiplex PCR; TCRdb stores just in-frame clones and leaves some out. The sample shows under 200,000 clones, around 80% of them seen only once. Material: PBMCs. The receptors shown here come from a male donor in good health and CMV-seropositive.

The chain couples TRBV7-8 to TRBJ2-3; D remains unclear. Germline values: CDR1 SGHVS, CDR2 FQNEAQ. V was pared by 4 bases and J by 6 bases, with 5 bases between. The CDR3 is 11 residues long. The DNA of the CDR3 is TGTGCCAGCAGCTCCGTGGATACGCAGTATTTT. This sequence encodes CASSSVDTQYF.

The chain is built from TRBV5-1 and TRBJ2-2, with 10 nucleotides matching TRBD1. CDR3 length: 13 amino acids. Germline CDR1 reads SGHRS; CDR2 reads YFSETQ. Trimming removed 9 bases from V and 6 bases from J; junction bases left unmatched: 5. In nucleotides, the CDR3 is TGCGCCACCAGGACAGGGGGTTCCGGGGAGCTGTTTTTT. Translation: CATRTGGSGELFF.

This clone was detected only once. DNA of the CDR3: TGTGCCAGCAGTCCCCTTGGGAGGTATAGCAATCAGCCCCAGCATTTT. It specifies CASSPLGRYSNQPQHF. This sequence joins TRBV27 and TRBJ1-5; D not certain. From germline, CDR1 is MNHEY and CDR2 SMNVEV (reference sequence). The CDR3 is 16 amino acids. Trimming took off 5 bases at V and 0 bases at J, with 14 bases between the two ends.

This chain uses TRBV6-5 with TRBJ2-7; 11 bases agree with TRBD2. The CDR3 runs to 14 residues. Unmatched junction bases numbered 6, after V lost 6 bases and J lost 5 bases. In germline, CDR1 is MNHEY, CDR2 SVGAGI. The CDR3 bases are TGTGCCAGCAGCTTACTAGCGGGAGCCAACGAGCAGTACTTC. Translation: CASSLLAGANEQYF.

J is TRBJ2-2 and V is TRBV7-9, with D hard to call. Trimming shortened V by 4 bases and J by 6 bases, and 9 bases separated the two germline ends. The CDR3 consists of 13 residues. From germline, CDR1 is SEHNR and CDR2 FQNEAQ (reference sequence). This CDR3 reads CASSWRTAGELFF. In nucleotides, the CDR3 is TGTGCCAGCAGCTGGAGAACGGCCGGGGAGCTGTTTTTT.

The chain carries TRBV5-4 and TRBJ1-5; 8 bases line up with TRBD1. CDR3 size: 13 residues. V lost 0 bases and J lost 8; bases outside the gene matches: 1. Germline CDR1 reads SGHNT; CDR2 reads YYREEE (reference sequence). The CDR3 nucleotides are TGTGCCAGCAGCTTGGCGGGACAGGAGCCCCAGCATTTT. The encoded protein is CASSLAGQEPQHF.

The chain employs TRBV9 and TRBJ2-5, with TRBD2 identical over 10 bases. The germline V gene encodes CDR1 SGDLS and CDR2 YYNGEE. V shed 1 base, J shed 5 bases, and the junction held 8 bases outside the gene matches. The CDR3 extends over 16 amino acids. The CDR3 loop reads CASSVSLAGVDETQYF. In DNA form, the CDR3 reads TGTGCCAGCAGCGTATCCCTAGCGGGAGTTGATGAGACCCAGTACTTC.

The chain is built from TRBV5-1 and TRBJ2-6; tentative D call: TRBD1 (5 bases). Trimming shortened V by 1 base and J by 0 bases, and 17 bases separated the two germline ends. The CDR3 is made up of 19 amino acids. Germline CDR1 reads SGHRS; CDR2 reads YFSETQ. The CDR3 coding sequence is TGCGCCAGCAGCTTGTATAAGGTCGGACACAACTCTGGGGCCAACGTCCTGACTTTC. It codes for CASSLYKVGHNSGANVLTF.